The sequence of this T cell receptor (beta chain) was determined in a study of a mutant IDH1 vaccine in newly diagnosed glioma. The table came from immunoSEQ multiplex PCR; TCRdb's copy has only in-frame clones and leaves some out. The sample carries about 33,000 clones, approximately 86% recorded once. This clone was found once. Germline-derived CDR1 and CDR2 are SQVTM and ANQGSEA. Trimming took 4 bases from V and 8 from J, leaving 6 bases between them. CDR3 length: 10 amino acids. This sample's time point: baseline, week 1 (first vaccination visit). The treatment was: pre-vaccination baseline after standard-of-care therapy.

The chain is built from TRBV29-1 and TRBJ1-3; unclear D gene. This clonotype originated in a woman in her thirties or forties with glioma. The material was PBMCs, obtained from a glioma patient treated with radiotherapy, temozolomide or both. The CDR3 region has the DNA TGCAGCGTTGCCCAGGACACCATATATTTT. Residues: CSVAQDTIYF.